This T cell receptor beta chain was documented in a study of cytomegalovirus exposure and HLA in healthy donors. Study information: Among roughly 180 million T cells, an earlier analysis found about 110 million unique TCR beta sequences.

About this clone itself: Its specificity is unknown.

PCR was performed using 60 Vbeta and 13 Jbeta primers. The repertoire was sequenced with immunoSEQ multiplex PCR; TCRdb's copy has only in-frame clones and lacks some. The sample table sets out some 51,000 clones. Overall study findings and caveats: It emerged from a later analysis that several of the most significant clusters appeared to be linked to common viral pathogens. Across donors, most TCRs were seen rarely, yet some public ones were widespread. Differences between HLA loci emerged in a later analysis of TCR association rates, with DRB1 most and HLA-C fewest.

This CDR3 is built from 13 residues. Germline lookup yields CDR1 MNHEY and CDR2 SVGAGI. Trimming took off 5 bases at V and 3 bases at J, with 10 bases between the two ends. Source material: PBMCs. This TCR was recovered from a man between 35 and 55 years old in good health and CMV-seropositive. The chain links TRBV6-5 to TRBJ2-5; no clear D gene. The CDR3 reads CASSPLVEETQYF. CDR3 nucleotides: TGTGCCAGCAGTCCCCTCGTCGAAGAGACCCAGTACTTC.